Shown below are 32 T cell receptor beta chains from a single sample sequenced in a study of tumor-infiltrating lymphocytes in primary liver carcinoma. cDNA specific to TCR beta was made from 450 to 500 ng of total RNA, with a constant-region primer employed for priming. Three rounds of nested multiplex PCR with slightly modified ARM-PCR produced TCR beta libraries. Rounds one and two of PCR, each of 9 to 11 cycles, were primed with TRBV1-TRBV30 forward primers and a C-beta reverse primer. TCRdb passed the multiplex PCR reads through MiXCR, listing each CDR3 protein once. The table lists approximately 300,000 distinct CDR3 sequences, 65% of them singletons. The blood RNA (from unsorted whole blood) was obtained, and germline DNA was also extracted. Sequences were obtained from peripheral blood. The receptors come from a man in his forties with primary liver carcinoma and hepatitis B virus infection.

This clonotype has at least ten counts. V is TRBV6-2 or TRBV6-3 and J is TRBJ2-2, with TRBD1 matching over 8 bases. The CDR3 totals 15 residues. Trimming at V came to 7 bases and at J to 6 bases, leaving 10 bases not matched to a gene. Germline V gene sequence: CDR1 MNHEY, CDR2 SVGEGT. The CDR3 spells CASILDRGDAGELFF. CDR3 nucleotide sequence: TGTGCCAGCATCCTAGACAGGGGTGATGCCGGGGAGCTGTTTTTT.

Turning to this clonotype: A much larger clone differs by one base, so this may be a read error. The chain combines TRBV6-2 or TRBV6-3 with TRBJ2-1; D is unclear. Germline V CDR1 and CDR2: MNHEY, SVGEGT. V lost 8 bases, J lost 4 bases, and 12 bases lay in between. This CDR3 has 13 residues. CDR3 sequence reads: CASSPLGYNEQFF. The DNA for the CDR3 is TGTGCCAGCTCCCCCCTAGGTTACAATGAGCAGTTCTTC.

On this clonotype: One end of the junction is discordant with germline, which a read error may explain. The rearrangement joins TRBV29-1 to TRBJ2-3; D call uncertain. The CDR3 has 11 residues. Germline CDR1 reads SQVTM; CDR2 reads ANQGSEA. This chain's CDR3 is CSVVSTDMQYF. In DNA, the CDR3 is TGCAGCGTTGTTAGTACAGATATGCAGTATTTT.

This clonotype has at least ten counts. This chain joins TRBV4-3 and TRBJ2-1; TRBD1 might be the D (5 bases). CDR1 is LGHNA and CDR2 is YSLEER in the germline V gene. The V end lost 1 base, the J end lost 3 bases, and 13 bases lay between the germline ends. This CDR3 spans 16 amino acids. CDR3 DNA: TGCGCCAGCAGCCAAGGTTACAGGATCGTCTACAATGAGCAGTTCTTC. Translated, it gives CASSQGYRIVYNEQFF.

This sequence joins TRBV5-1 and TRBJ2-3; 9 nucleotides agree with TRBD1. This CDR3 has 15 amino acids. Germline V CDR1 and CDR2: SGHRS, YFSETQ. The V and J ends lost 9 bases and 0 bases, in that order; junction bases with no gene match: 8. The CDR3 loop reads CATQQGAGSTDTQYF. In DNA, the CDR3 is TGCGCCACCCAACAGGGGGCTGGAAGCACAGATACGCAGTATTTT.

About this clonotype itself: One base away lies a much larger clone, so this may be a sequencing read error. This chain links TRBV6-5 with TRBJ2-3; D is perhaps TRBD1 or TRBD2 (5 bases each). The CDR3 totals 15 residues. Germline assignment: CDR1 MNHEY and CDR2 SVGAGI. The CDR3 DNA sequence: TGTGCCAGCAGGAGCCCCTCGGGGCCCACAGATAGGCAGTATTTT. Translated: CASRSPSGPTDRQYF.

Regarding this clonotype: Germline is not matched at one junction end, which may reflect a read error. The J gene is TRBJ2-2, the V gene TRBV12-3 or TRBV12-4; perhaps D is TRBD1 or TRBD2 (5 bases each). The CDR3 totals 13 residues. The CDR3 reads CASSSLHGRDLFF. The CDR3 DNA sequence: TGTGCCAGCAGTTCCCTACACGGCAGGGACCTGTTTTTT.

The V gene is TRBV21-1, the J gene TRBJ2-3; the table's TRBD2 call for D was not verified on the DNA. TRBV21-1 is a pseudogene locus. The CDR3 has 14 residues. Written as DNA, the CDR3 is TGTGCCAACCCGACTGAGCGACGCACAGATACGCAGTATTTT. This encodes CANPTERRTDTQYF.

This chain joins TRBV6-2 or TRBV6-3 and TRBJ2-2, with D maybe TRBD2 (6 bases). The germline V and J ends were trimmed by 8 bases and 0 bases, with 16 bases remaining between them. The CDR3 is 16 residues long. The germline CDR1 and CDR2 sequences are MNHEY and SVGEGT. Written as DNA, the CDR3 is TGTGCCAGCCTGGACCTTAGCGGCCCGAACACCGGGGAGCTGTTTTTT. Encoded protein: CASLDLSGPNTGELFF.

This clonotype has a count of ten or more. In DNA form, the CDR3 reads TGCGCCAGCAGCCAAGATAGCTACCTCTCTGGAAACACCATATATTTT. Encoded protein: CASSQDSYLSGNTIYF. The chain joins TRBV4-3 to TRBJ1-3; D gene uncertain. The V and J ends lost 0 bases and 0 bases respectively, with 9 bases between them. CDR1 is LGHNA, CDR2 YSLEER, per germline. This CDR3 is 16 amino acids long.

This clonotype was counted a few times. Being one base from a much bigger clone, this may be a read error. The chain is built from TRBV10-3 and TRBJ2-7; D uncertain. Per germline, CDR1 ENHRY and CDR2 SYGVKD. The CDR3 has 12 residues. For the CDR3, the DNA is TGTGCCATCAGTGAGTCGGGCTACGACCAGTACTTC. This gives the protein CAISESGYDQYF.

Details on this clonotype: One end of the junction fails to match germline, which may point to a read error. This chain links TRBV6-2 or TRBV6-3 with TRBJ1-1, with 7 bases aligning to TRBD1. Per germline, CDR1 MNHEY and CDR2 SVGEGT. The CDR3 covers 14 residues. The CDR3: CTSRKQGRNTEAFF. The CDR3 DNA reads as TGTACCAGCAGGAAACAGGGGAGGAACACTGAAGCTTTCTTT.

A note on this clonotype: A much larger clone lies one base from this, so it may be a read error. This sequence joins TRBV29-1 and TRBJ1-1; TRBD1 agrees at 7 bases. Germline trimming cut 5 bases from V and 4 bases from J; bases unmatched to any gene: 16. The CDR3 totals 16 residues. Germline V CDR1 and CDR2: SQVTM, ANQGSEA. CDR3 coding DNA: TGCAGCGTTCCAGCCTCTTTGACAGGGACGAGCACTGAAGCTTTCTTT. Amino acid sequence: CSVPASLTGTSTEAFF.

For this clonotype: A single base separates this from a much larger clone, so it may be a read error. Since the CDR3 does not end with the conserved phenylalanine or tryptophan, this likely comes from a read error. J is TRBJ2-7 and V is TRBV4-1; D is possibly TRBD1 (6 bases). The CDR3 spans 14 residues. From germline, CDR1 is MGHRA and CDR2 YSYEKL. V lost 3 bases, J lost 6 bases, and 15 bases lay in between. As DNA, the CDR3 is TGCGCCAGCAGCCACGAAAACAGGGTTCTCGAGCAGTACTCC. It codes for CASSHENRVLEQYS.

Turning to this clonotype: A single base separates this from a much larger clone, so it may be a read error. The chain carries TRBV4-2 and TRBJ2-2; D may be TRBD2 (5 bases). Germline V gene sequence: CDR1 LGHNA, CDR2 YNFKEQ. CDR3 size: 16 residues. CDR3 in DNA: TGTGCCAGCAACCAAGCCGGGATCCCGAACACCGGGGAGCTGTTTTTT. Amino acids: CASNQAGIPNTGELFF.

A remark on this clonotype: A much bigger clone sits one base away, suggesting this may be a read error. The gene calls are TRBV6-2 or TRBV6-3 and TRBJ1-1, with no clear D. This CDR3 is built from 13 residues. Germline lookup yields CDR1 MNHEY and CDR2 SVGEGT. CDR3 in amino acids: CTSSYTMNTEAFF. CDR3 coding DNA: TGTACCAGCAGTTATACCATGAACACTGAAGCTTTCTTT.

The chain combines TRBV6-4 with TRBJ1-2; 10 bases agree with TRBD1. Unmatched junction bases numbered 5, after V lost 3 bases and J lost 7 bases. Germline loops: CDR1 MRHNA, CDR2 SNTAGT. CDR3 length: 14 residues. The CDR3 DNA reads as TGTGCCAGCAGTGAGTCCGGGACAGGGGTTGGCTACACCTTC. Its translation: CASSESGTGVGYTF.

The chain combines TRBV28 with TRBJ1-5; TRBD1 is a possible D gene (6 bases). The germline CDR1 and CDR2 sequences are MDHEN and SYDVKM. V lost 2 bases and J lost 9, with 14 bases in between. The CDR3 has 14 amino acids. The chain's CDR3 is CASSLRSGVRPQHF. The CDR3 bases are TGTGCCAGCAGTTTAAGATCAGGGGTGCGGCCCCAGCATTTT.

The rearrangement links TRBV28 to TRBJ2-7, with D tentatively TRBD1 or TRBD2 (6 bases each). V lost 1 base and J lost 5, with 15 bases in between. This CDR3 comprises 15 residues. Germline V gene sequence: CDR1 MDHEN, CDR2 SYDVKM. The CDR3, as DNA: TGTGCCAGCAGTTTATCATGGGGGGCACGTAACGAGCAGTACTTC. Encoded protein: CASSLSWGARNEQYF.

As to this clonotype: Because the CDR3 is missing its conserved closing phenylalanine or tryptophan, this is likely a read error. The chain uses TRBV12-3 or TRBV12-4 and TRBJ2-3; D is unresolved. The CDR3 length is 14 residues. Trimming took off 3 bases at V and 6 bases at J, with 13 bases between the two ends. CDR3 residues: CASSFTWGGDTQYL. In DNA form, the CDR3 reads TGTGCCAGCAGTTTCACATGGGGTGGGGATACGCAGTATCTT.

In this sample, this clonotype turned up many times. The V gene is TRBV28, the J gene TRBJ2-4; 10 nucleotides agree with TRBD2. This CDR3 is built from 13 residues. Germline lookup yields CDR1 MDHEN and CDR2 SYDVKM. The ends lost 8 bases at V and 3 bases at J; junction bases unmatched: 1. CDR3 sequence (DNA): TGTGCCAGCCGACTAGCGGGCAAAAACATTCAGTACTTC. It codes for CASRLAGKNIQYF.

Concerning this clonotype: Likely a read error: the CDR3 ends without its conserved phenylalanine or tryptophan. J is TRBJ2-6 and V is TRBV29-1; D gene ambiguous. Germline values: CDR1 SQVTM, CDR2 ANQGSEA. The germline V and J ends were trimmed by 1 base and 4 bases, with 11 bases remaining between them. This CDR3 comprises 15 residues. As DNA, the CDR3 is TGCAGCGTTGAAGGGACGGAGTTCGGGGCCAACGTCCTGACTTCC. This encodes CSVEGTEFGANVLTS.

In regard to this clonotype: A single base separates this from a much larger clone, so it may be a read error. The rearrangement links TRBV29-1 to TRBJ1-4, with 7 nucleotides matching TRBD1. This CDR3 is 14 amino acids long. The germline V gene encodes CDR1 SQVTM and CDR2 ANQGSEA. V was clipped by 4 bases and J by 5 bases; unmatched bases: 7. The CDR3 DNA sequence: TGCAGCGTTGTGGGCAGGGGGGCGAATGAAAAACTGTTTTTT. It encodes CSVVGRGANEKLFF.

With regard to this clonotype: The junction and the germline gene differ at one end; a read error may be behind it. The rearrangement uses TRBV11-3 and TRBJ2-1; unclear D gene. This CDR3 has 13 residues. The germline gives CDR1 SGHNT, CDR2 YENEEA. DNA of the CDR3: TGTGCCAGCAGACATGACGCAGACAATGAGCAGTTCTTT. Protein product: CASRHDADNEQFF.

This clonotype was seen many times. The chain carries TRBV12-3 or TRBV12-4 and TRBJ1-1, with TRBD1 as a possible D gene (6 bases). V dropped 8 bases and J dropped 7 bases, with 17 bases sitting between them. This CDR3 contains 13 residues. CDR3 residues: CASCPQGGVEAFF. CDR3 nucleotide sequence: TGTGCCAGCTGCCCACAGGGAGGGGTTGAAGCTTTCTTT.

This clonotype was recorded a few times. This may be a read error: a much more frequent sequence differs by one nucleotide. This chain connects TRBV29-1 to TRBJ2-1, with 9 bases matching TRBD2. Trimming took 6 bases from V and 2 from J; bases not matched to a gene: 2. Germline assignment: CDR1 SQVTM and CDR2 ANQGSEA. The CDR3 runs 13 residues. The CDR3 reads CSVRTSAYNEQFF. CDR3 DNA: TGCAGCGTACGGACTAGCGCCTACAATGAGCAGTTCTTC.

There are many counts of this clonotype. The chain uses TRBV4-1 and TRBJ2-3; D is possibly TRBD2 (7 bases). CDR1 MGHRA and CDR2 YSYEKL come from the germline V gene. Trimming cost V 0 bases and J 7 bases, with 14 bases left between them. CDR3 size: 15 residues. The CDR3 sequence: CASSQDGGGGNTQYF. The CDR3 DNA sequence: TGCGCCAGCAGCCAAGATGGAGGGGGGGGAAATACGCAGTATTTT.

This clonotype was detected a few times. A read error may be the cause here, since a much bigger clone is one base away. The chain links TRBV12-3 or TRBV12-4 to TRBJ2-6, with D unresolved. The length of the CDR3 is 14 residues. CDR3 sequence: CASSFDSGTNVLTF. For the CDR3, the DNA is TGTGCCAGCAGTTTTGATAGTGGGACCAACGTCCTGACTTTC.

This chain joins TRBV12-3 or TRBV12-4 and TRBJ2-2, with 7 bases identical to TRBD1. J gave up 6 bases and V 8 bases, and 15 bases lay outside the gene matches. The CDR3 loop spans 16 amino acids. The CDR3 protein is CASRKQGQEKAGELFF. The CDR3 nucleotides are TGTGCCAGCCGGAAACAGGGGCAAGAGAAAGCCGGGGAGCTGTTTTTT.

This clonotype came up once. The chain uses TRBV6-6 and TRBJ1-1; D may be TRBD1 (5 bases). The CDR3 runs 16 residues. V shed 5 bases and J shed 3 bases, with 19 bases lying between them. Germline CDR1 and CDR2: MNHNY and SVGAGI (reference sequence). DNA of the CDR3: TGTGCCAGCAGTAAACATTCAGGGATGAAGGACACTGAAGCTTTCTTT. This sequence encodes CASSKHSGMKDTEAFF.

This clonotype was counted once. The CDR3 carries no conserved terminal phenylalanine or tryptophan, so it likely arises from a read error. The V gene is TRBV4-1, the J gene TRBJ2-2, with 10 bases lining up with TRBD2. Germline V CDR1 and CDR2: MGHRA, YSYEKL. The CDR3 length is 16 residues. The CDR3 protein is CASSPLSSGSTGELFS. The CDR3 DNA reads TGCGCTAGCAGCCCCCTGTCTAGCGGGAGTACCGGGGAGCTGTTTTCT.

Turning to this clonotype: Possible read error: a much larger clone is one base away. The CDR3 DNA is TGTGCCAACAAAGAATATGGCTACACCTTC. It is translated as CANKEYGYTF. The chain couples TRBV6-6 to TRBJ1-2, with D hard to call. Germline CDR1 and CDR2: MNHNY and SVGAGI (reference sequence). The CDR3 contains 10 residues. V was shortened by 10 bases and J by 5 bases, with 8 bases between the two germline ends.